The 19 T cell receptor beta chains below come from one sample, sequenced in a study of blood T cell repertoires in COVID-19 (dated by TCRdb to the early 2020s). The library was generated by the immunoSEQ multiplex PCR assay. Entries here come from immuneACCESS through TCRdb and include only in-frame sequences with V and J called. Some clones fail to appear in such tables; in the studies checked, an unresolved V gene covers under half of the shortfall, and the cause of the remainder is unknown. Here the sample has 110,000 or so clones; 70% to 90% occur a single time. The ten largest clonotypes hold around 8% of the sample. Sequencing used peripheral blood. These receptors were taken from a man between 65 and 80 years old who had recovered from COVID-19.

This clone has just one count. The V and J genes are TRBV11-2 and TRBJ2-1, with TRBD2 matching 7 bases. Trimming removed 4 bases from V and 5 bases from J; junction bases left unmatched: 11. The CDR3 runs 16 residues. The germline V gene encodes CDR1 SGHAT and CDR2 FQNNGV. CDR3 loop: CASSSVRDYYHNEQFF. As DNA, the CDR3 is TGTGCCAGCAGCTCGGTCCGGGACTACTATCACAATGAGCAGTTCTTC.

This chain uses TRBV6-2 or TRBV6-3 with TRBJ1-6, with D perhaps TRBD1 (5 bases). Trimming took 4 bases from V and 7 from J, leaving 17 bases between them. CDR1 is MNHEY and CDR2 is SVGEGT in the germline V gene. CDR3 length: 16 residues. The CDR3 nucleotides read TGTGCCAGCAGTTCAGTGTCGGGACTTGCGAATTCACCCCTCCACTTT. This codes for CASSSVSGLANSPLHF.

This chain connects TRBV5-1 to TRBJ1-2; 10 nucleotides align to TRBD1. V trimming: 0 bases; J trimming: 3 bases; junction bases outside the gene matches: 8. CDR3 length: 17 residues. Germline CDR1 SGHRS, CDR2 YFSETQ. CDR3 nucleotide sequence: TGCGCCAGCAGCTTGGAGTCCGGGACAGGGGTCGACTATGGCTACACCTTC. Translated: CASSLESGTGVDYGYTF.

The gene calls are TRBV5-1 and TRBJ1-3; tentatively, D is TRBD1 (5 bases). The CDR3 length is 16 residues. Germline lookup yields CDR1 SGHRS and CDR2 YFSETQ. V was shortened by 4 bases and J by 2 bases, with 16 bases between the two germline ends. The CDR3: CASSETANLAGNTIYF. CDR3 coding DNA: TGCGCCAGCAGCGAGACAGCCAACTTAGCTGGAAACACCATATATTTT.

V and J are TRBV3-1 (or the pseudogene TRBV3-2) and TRBJ1-6, with 9 positions matching TRBD1. From germline, CDR1 is LGHDT and CDR2 YNNKEL (reference sequence). Trimming at V came to 2 bases and at J to 5 bases, leaving 7 bases not matched to a gene. This CDR3 is 17 amino acids long. CDR3 sequence: CASSQKSWTGDNSPLHF. As DNA, the CDR3 is TGTGCCAGCAGCCAAAAAAGCTGGACAGGGGATAATTCACCCCTCCACTTT.

V gene TRBV7-9 combines with J gene TRBJ1-4; 7 bases fit TRBD1. The CDR3 has 16 residues. Germline CDR1 and CDR2: SEHNR and FQNEAQ (reference sequence). Unmatched junction bases numbered 5, after V lost 4 bases and J lost 0 bases. The CDR3 loop is CASSSDRIATNEKLFF. The CDR3 DNA reads TGTGCCAGCAGCTCGGACAGGATTGCAACTAATGAAAAACTGTTTTTT.

The V call is TRBV5-6, the J call TRBJ1-6; D possibly corresponds to TRBD1 (5 bases). In germline, CDR1 is SGHDT, CDR2 YYEEEE. V was cut by 0 bases and J by 4 bases, with 17 bases left in between. This CDR3 is built from 18 residues. CDR3 in amino acids: CASSLGVSRASYNSPLHF. For the CDR3, the DNA is TGTGCCAGCAGCTTGGGGGTGAGCAGGGCCAGTTATAATTCACCCCTCCACTTT. Variable domain in full (rest from reference TRBV5-6 and TRBJ1-6): DAGVTQSPTHLIKTRGQQVTLRCSPKSGHDTVSWYQQALGQGPQFIFQYYEEEERQRGNFPDRFSGHQFPNYSSELNVNALLLGDSALYLCASSLGVSRASYNSPLHFGNGTRLTVT.

This clone was observed a single time. The chain has TRBV9 and TRBJ2-1; D may be TRBD2 (6 bases). The ends were cut back, 4 bases at V and 6 bases at J, with 14 bases in the middle. Germline-derived CDR1 and CDR2 are SGDLS and YYNGEE. The CDR3 contains 14 residues. CDR3 DNA: TGTGCCAGCAGCCCGTCGACTAGATCCAATGAGCAGTTCTTC. Protein: CASSPSTRSNEQFF.

In its sample, this clone was seen many times. The gene calls are TRBV29-1 and TRBJ2-5; 9 bases are a match to TRBD2. The V gene's germline CDR1 is SQVTM and CDR2 ANQGSEA. With 0 bases clipped from V and 5 bases from J, the junction kept 10 bases outside the gene matches. The CDR3 is 16 amino acids. CDR3: CSVEDPGGRAPETQYF. CDR3 in DNA: TGCAGCGTTGAAGATCCCGGCGGGAGGGCCCCGGAGACCCAGTACTTC.

Written as DNA, the CDR3 is TGCAGCGGAAGGGGGTTGGGTGGCACTGAAGCTTTCTTT. As protein: CSGRGLGGTEAFF. The chain joins TRBV29-1 to TRBJ1-1; D might be TRBD1 (6 bases). V lost 7 bases, J lost 4 bases, and 16 bases lay in between. CDR3 length: 13 residues. In germline, CDR1 is SQVTM, CDR2 ANQGSEA.

This chain connects TRBV19 to TRBJ1-5; the D is unclear. This CDR3 spans 15 amino acids. Germline V gene sequence: CDR1 LNHDA, CDR2 SQIVND (reference sequence). Trimming removed 7 bases from V and 0 bases from J, with 13 bases in between. CDR3 amino acids: CASTLEDSSNQPQHF. CDR3 sequence (DNA): TGTGCCAGTACCCTAGAGGACTCTAGCAATCAGCCCCAGCATTTT.

This sequence joins TRBV20-1 and TRBJ1-1; weak D call: TRBD1 (5 bases). Trimming cost V 5 bases and J 5 bases, with 9 bases left between them. The CDR3 loop spans 11 amino acids. Germline CDR1 reads DFQATT; CDR2 reads SNEGSKA (reference sequence). The CDR3 DNA follows: TGCAGTGCTGCTCGGGGGACTGAAGCTTTCTTT. Its translation: CSAARGTEAFF.

This chain uses TRBV6-6 with TRBJ2-5; tentative D call: TRBD2 (6 bases). Germline V CDR1 and CDR2: MNHNY, SVGAGI (reference sequence). V shed 5 bases and J shed 0 bases, with 16 bases lying between them. This CDR3 spans 16 amino acids. The DNA for the CDR3 is TGTGCCAGCAGTAAGTCTAGCGACCCAAACCAAGAGACCCAGTACTTC. Protein sequence: CASSKSSDPNQETQYF.

This sequence joins TRBV18 and TRBJ1-4; maybe TRBD1 (5 bases). Trimming removed 5 bases from V and 5 bases from J, with 12 bases in between. This CDR3 region has 14 residues. Germline CDR1 is KGHSH and CDR2 is LQKENI. CDR3: CASSAQGGNEKLFF. The DNA for the CDR3 is TGTGCCAGCTCAGCCCAGGGTGGGAATGAAAAACTGTTTTTT.

As DNA, the CDR3 is TGTGCCAGCAGCCAAAGGACAGGGAGGTACAATGAGCAGTTCTTC. It yields the protein CASSQRTGRYNEQFF. The chain recombines TRBV3-1 (or the pseudogene TRBV3-2) with TRBJ2-1; 8 bases fit TRBD1. CDR1 and CDR2 (germline): LGHDT, YNNKEL (reference sequence). The CDR3 runs to 15 residues. The V segment lost 2 bases and the J segment 4 bases; nucleotides outside the gene matches: 4.

The rearrangement uses TRBV6-4 and TRBJ2-2; 12 bases fit TRBD2. V trimming: 7 bases; J trimming: 8 bases; junction bases outside the gene matches: 14. Germline CDR1 and CDR2: MRHNA and SNTAGT. CDR3 length: 17 residues. In DNA form, the CDR3 reads TGTGCCAGCATTTTTCCCGGACTAGCGGGATTTACAGGGGAGCTGTTTTTT. As protein: CASIFPGLAGFTGELFF.

V usage is TRBV4-3 and J usage is TRBJ2-7, with D tentatively TRBD2 (5 bases). Germline CDR1 and CDR2: LGHNA and YSLEER. This CDR3 has 13 amino acids. V lost 0 bases and J lost 4, with 7 bases in between. CDR3 loop: CASSQDREYEQYF. In DNA form, the CDR3 reads TGCGCCAGCAGCCAAGATAGGGAGTACGAGCAGTACTTC.

The rearrangement uses TRBV4-2 and TRBJ2-3; the match to TRBD2 covers 12 bases. The CDR3 sequence is 16 residues long. V dropped 7 bases and J dropped 3; count of bases not matched to a gene: 8. Germline-derived CDR1 and CDR2 are LGHNA and YNFKEQ. This CDR3 is CASTSSGRAGTDTQYF. The CDR3 DNA sequence: TGTGCCAGCACTTCTAGCGGGAGGGCCGGGACAGATACGCAGTATTTT.

V usage is TRBV28 and J usage is TRBJ2-1; 8 bases align to TRBD1. Trimming took 6 bases from V and 7 from J; bases not matched to a gene: 14. This CDR3 region has 16 residues. Germline CDR1 MDHEN, CDR2 SYDVKM. The chain's CDR3 is CASSRPGGRIRNEQFF. The CDR3 nucleotides read TGTGCCAGCAGCCGCCCAGGGGGCCGGATAAGGAATGAGCAGTTCTTC. The whole variable domain, filled in from reference TRBV28 and TRBJ2-1, reads DVKVTQSSRYLVKRTGEKVFLECVQDMDHENMFWYRQDPGLGLRLIYFSYDVKMKEKGDIPEGYSVSREKKERFSLILESASTNQTSMYLCASSRPGGRIRNEQFFGPGTRLTVL.